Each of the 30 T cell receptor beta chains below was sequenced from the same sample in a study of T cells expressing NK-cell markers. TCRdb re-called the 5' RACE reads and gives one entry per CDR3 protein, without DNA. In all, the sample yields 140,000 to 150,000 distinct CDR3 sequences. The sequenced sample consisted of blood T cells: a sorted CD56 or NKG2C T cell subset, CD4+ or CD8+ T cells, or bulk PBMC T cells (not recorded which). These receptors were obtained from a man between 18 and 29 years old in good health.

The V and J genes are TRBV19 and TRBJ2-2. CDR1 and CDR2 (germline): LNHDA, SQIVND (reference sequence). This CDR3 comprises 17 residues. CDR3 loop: CASSPRRRSANTGELFF.

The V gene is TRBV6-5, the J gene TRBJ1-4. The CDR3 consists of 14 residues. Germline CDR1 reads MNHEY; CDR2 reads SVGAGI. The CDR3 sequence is CASSYSGYGEKLFF.

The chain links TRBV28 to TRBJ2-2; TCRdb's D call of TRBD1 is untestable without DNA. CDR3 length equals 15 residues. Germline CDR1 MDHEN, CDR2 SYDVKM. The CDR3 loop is CASSRGSGSTGELFF. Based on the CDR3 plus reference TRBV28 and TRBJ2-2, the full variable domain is DVKVTQSSRYLVKRTGEKVFLECVQDMDHENMFWYRQDPGLGLRLIYFSYDVKMKEKGDIPEGYSVSREKKERFSLILESASTNQTSMYLCASSRGSGSTGELFFGEGSRLTVL.

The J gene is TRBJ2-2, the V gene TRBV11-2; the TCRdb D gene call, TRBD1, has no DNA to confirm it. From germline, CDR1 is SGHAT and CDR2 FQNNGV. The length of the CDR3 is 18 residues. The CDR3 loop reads CASSLEGLGLGVLGELFF.

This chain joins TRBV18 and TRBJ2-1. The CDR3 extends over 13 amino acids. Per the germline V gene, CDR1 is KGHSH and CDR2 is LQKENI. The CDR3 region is CASSPDAINEQFF.

The CDR3: CASSPRWGLNTGELFF. This chain joins TRBV7-8 and TRBJ2-2; there is no DNA to check the TCRdb D call of TRBD1. Germline V lookup: CDR1 SGHVS, CDR2 FQNEAQ. The CDR3 has 16 residues.

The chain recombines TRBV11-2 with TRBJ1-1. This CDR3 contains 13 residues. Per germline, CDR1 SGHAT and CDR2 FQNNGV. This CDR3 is CASSRRLGLEAFF.

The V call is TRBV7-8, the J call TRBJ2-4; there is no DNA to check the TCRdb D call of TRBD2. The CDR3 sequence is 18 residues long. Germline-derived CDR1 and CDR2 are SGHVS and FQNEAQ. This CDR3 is CASSLGLGLAGVVNIQYF. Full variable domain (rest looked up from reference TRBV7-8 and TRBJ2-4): GAGVSQSPRYKVAKRGQDVALRCDPISGHVSLFWYQQALGQGPEFLTYFQNEAQLDKSGLPSDRFFAERPEGSVSTLKIQRTQQEDSAVYLCASSLGLGLAGVVNIQYFGAGTRLSVL.

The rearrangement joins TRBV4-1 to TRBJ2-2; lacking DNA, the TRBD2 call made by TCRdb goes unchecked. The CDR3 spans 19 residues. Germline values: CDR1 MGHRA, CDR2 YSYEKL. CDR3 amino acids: CASSHDLGLAGFDTGELFF.

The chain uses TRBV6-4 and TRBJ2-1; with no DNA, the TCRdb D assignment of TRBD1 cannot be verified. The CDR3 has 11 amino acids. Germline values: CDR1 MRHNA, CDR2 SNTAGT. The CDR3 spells CASRQGWEQFF.

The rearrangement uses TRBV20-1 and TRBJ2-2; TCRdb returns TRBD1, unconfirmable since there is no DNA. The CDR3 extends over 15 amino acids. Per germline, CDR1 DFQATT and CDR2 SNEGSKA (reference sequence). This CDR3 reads CSALETGANTGELFF.

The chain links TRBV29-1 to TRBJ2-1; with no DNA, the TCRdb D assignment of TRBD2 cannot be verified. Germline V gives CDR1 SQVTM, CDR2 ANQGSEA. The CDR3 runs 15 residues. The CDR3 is CSALRSGRGGNEQFF.

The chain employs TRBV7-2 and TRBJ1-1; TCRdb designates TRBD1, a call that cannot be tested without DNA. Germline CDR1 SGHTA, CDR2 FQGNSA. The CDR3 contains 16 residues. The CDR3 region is CASSLVGQGAPTEAFF.

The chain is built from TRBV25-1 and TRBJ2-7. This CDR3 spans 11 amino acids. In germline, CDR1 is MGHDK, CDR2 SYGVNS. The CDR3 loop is CASIEGREQYF.

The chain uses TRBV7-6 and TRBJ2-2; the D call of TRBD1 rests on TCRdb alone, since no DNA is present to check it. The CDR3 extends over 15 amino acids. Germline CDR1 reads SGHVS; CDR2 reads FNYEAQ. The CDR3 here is CASSLGQGPTGELFF.

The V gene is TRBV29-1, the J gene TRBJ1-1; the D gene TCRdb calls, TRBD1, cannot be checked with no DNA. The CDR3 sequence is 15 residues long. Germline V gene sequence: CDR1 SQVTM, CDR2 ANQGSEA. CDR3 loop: CSVASATKGKAEAFF.

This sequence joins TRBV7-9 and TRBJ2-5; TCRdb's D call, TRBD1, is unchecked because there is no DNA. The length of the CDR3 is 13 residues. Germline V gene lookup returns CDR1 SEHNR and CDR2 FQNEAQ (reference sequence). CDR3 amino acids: CASEGQGLETQYF.

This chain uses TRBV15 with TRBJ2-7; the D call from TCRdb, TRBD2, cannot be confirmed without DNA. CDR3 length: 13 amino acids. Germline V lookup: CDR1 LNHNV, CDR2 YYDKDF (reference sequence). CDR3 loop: CATSIGGLREQYF.

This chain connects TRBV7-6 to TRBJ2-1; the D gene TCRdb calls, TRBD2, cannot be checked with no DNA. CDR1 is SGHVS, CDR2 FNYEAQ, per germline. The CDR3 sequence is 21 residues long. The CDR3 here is CASSSDSLGLAGAPLYNEQFF.

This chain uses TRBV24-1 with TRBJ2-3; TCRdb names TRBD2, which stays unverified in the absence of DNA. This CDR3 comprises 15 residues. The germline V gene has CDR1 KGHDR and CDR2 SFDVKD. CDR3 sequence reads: CATSDSSGSTDTQYF.

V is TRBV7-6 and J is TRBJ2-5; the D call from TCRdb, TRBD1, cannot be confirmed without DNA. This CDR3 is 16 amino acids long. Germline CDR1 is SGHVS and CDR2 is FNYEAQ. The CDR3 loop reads CASSLDFGGTQETQYF.

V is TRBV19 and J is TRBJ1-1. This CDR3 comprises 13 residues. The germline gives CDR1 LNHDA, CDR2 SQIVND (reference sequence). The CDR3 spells CASSRSSGSEAFF.

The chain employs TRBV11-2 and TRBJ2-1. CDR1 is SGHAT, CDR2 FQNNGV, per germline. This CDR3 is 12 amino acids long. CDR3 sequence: CASSSATNEQFF.

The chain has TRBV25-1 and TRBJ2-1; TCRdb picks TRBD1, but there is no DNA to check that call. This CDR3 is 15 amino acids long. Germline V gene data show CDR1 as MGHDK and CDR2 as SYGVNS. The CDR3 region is CASSEGPDVHNEQFF.

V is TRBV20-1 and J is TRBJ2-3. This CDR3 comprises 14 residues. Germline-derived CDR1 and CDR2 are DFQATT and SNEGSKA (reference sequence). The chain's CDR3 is CSARAPGLADTQYF.

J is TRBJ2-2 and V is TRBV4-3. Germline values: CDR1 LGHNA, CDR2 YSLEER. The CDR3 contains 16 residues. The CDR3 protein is CASSQDRVADTGELFF.

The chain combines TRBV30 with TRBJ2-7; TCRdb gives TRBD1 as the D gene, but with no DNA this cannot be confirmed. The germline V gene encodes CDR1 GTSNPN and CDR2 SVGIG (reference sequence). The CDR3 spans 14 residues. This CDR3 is CAWSGVGGSYEQYF.

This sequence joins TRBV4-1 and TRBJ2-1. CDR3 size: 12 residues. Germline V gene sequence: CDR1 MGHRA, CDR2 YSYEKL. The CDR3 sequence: CASAVGGNEQFF.

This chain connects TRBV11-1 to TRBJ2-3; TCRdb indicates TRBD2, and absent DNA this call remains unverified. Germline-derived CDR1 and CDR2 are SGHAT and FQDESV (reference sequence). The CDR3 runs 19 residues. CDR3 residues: CASHTEQTNRGLGTDTQYF.

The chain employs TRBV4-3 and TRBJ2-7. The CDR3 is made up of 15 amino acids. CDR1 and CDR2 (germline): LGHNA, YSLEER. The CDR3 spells CASSQDRGDYYEQYF.